This note documents a single TCR beta chain sequence. As handled by the study authors: Scientists estimated how many nucleated cells there were by amplifying reference gene primers. The table came from immunoSEQ multiplex PCR; TCRdb's copy has only in-frame clones and leaves some out. V and J calls and clone size are as listed in that table; D and trimming were resolved from the DNA. The sample contains fewer than 250,000 clones, about 83% of which appear only once. This sample is part of a study of blood T cell repertoires in COVID-19. Study at large: The study drew acute and convalescent COVID-19 samples from the United States, Italy and Spain.

Germline V gives CDR1 SGHDT, CDR2 YYEEEE. The CDR3 contains 13 residues. V was pared by 0 bases and J by 3 bases, with 7 bases between. The rearrangement joins TRBV5-6 to TRBJ2-7, with D unresolved. This TCR derives from a woman between 50 and 59 years old with acute or convalescent COVID-19. The sequencing sample was made of peripheral blood. CDR3 coding DNA: TGTGCCAGCAGCTTGGGGTCTAGCTACGAGCAGTACTTC. Amino acids: CASSLGSSYEQYF.